This TCR beta chain was sequenced in a study of PD-1 blockade in mismatch repair-deficient tumors. General study points: Rapid post-treatment expansion, then contraction, generally preceding radiologic response, marked tumor-resident clones.

All patients were mismatch repair deficient, assessed by either PCR or immunohistochemistry. Repertoires were generated with immunoSEQ multiplex PCR, while TCRdb's copy carries only in-frame clones and drops some. The table shows around 18,000 clones, with around 82% occurring only once. Comments on this clone: The antigen is not known.

Sequencing was performed on PBMCs, taken less than 25 weeks after starting pembrolizumab. This TCR derives from an adult with mismatch repair-deficient cancer.

CDR3 residues: CASSQGRDTEAFF. The CDR3 coding sequence is TGTGCCAGCAGCCAAGGCAGGGACACTGAAGCTTTCTTT. The gene calls are TRBV4-2 and TRBJ1-1; D possibly corresponds to TRBD1 (5 bases). V was pared by 1 base and J by 3 bases, with 6 bases between. The CDR3 runs 13 residues. Germline lookup yields CDR1 LGHNA and CDR2 YNFKEQ.